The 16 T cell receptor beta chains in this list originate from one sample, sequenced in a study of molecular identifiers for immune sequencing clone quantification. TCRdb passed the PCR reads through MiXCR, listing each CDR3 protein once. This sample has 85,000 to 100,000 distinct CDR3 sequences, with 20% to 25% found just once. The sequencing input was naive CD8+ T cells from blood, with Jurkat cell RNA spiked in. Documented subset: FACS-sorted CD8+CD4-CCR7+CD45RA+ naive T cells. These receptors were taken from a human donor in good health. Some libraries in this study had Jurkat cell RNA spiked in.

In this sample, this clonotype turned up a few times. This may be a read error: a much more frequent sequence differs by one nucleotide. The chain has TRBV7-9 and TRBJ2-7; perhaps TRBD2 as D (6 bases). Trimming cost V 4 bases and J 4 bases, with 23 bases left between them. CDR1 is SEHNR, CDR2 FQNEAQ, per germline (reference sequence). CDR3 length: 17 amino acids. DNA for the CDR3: TGTGCCAGCAGCTCAGCGACGTGGACGGAGGGAAGGTACGAGCAGTACTTC. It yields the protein CASSSATWTEGRYEQYF.

The CDR3 DNA is TGTGCCAGCAGTGGCGGACAGGGAAGTCAGCCCCAGCATTTT. It yields the protein CASSGGQGSQPQHF. The rearrangement uses TRBV2 and TRBJ1-5; 8 bases agree with TRBD1. The CDR3 runs to 14 residues. V trimming: 4 bases; J trimming: 6 bases; junction bases outside the gene matches: 5. Germline CDR1 SNHLY, CDR2 FYNNEI.

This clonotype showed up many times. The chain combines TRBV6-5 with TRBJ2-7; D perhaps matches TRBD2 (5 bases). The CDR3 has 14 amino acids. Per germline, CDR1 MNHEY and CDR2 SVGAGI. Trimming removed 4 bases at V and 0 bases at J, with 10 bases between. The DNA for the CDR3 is TGTGCCAGCAGTTGGGGAGAGAGCTCCTACGAGCAGTACTTC. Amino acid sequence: CASSWGESSYEQYF.

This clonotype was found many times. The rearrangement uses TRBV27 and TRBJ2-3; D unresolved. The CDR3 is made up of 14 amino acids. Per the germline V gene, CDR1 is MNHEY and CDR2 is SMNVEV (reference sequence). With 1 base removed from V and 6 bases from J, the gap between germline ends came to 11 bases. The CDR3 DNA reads TGTGCCAGCAGTTTATTGGGGATGGAGGATACGCAGTATTTT. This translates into CASSLLGMEDTQYF.

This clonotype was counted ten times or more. This chain's CDR3 is CSVEASGGILMAHTDTQYF. DNA of the CDR3: TGCAGCGTTGAAGCGTCAGGGGGAATTCTGATGGCACACACAGATACGCAGTATTTT. V usage is TRBV29-1 and J usage is TRBJ2-3, with 7 nucleotides matching TRBD1. J lost 2 bases, V lost 1 base, and 18 bases had no gene match. Germline lookup yields CDR1 SQVTM and CDR2 ANQGSEA. CDR3 length equals 19 residues.

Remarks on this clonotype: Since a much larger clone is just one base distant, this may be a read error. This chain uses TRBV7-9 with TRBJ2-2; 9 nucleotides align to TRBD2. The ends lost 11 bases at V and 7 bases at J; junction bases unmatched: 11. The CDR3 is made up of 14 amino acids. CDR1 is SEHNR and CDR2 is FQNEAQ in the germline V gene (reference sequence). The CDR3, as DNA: TGTGCCGGCGGGCTAGCGGGAATTGGCGGGGAGCTGTTTTTT. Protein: CAGGLAGIGGELFF.

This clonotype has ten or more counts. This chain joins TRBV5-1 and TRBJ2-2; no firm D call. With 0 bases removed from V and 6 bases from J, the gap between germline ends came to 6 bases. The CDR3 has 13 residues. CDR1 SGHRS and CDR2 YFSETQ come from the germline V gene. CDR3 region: CASSLVSAGELFF. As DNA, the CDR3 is TGCGCCAGCAGCTTGGTCAGTGCCGGGGAGCTGTTTTTT.

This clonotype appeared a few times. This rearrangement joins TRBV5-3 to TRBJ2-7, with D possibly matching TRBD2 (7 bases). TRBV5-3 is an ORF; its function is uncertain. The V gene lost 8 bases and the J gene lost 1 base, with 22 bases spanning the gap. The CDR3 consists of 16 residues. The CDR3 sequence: CASRSSRGTPSYEQYF. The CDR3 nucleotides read TGTGCCAGCAGGAGTTCGCGGGGGACACCATCCTACGAGCAGTACTTC.

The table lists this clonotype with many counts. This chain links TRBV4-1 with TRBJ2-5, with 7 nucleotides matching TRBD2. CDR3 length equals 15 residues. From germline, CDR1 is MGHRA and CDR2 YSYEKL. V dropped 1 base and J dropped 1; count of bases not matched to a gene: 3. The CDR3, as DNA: TGCGCCAGCAGCCAAGTGGTAGCGGGCCAAGAGACCCAGTACTTC. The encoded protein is CASSQVVAGQETQYF.

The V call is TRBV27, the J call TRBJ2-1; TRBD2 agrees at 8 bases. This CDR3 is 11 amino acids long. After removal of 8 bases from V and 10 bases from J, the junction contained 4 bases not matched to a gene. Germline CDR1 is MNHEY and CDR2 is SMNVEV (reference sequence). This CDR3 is CASGAGGEQFF. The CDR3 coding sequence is TGTGCCAGCGGGGCGGGGGGAGAGCAGTTCTTC.

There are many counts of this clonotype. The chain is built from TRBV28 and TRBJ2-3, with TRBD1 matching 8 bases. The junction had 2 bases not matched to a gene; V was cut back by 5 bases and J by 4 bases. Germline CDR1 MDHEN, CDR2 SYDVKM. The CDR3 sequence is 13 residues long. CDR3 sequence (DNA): TGTGCCAGCAGTGTACAGGGGGCAGATACGCAGTATTTT. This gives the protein CASSVQGADTQYF.

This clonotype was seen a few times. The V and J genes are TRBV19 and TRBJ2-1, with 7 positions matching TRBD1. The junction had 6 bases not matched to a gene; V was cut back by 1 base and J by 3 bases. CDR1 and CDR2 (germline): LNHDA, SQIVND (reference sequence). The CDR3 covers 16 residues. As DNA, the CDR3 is TGTGCCAGTAGTATAGGAGACAGGGCCCTCTACAATGAGCAGTTCTTC. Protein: CASSIGDRALYNEQFF.

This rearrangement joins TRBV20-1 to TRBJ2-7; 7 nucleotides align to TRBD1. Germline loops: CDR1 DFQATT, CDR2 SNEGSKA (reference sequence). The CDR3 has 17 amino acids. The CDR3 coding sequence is TGCAGCACATCCCCGACAGGGATTTTTGTCCATACCTACGAGCAGTACTTC. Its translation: CSTSPTGIFVHTYEQYF.

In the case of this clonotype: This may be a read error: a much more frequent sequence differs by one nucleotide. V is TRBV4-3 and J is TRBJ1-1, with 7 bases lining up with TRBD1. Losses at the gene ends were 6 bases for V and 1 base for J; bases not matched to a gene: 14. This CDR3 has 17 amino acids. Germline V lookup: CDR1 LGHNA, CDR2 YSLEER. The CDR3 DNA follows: TGCGCCAGCAGTCTAGGCGCCACGGGACAGAAGAACACTGAAGCTTTCTTT. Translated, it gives CASSLGATGQKNTEAFF.

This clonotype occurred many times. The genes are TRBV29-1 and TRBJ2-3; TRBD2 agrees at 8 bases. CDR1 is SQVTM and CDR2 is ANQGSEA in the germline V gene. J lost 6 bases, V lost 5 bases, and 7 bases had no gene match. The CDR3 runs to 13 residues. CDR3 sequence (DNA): TGCAGCGTTATAGCCAGCGGGGGTGATACGCAGTATTTT. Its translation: CSVIASGGDTQYF.

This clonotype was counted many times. Here the CDR3 DNA reads TGTGCCAGCAGTTTGACAGGACAGGGGGGTGCCTACGAGCAGTACTTC. It is translated as CASSLTGQGGAYEQYF. This chain uses TRBV28 with TRBJ2-7, with 10 bases that match TRBD1. Germline CDR1 and CDR2: MDHEN and SYDVKM. V trimming: 3 bases; J trimming: 2 bases; junction bases outside the gene matches: 7. This CDR3 comprises 16 residues.